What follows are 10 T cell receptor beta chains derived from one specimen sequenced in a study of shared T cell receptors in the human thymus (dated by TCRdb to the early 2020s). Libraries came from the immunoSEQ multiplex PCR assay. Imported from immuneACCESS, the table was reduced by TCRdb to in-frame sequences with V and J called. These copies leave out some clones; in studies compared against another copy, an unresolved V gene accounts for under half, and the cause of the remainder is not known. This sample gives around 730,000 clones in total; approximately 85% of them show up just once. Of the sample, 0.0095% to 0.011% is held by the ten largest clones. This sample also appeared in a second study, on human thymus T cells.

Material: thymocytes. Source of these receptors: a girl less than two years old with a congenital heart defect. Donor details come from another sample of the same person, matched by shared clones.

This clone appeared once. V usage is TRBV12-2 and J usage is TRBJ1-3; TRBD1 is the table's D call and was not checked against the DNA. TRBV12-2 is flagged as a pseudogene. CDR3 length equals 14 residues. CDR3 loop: CASHLVGGGHTIYF. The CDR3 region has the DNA TGTGCAAGTCACTTAGTTGGGGGCGGTCACACCATATATTTT.

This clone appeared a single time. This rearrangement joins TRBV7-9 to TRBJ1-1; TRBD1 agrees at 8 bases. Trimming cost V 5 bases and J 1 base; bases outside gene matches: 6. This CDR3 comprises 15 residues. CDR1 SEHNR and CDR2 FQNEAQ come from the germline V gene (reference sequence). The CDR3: CASSTPGGGNTEAFF. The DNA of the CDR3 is TGTGCCAGCAGCACCCCAGGGGGCGGGAACACTGAAGCTTTCTTT.

The CDR3 sequence: CASSPLWTGNSNETQYF. In DNA, the CDR3 is TGCGCCAGCAGTCCCTTATGGACAGGCAACTCAAATGAGACCCAGTACTTC. The V call is TRBV5-1, the J call TRBJ2-5, with 7 bases lining up with TRBD1. CDR3 length equals 17 residues. Trimming at V came to 5 bases and at J to 5 bases, leaving 18 bases not matched to a gene. Germline values: CDR1 SGHRS, CDR2 YFSETQ. The entire variable domain, with the rest obtained from reference TRBV5-1 and TRBJ2-5, is as follows: KAGVTQTPRYLIKTRGQQVTLSCSPISGHRSVSWYQQTPGQGLQFLFEYFSETQRNKGNFPGRFSGRQFSNSRSEMNVSTLELGDSALYLCASSPLWTGNSNETQYFGPGTRLLVL.

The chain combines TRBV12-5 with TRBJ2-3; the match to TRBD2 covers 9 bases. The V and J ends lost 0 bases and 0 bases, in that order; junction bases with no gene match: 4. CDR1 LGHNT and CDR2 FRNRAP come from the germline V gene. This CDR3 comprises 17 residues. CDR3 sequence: CASGLVTSGSSTDTQYF. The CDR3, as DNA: TGTGCTAGTGGTTTGGTAACTAGCGGGTCGAGCACAGATACGCAGTATTTT. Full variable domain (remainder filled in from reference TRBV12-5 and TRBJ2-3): DARVTQTPRHKVTEMGQEVTMRCQPILGHNTVFWYRQTMMQGLELLAYFRNRAPLDDSGMPKDRFSAEMPDATLATLKIQPSEPRDSAVYFCASGLVTSGSSTDTQYFGPGTRLTVL.

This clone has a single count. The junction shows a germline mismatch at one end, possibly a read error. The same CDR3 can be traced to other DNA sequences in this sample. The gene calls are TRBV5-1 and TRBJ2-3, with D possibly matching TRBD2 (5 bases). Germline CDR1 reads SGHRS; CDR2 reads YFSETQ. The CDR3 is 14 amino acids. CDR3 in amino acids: CASSLGSATDTQYF. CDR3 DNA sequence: TGTGCCAGCAGCTTGGGTAGCGCCACAGATACGCAGTATTTT. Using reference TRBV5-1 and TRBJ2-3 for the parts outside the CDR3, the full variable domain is KAGVTQTPRYLIKTRGQQVTLSCSPISGHRSVSWYQQTPGQGLQFLFEYFSETQRNKGNFPGRFSGRQFSNSRSEMNVSTLELGDSALYLCASSLGSATDTQYFGPGTRLTVL.

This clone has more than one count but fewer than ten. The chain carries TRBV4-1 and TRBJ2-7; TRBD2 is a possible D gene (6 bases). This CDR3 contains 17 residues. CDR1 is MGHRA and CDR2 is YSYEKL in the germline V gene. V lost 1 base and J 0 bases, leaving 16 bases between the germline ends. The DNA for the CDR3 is TGCGCCAGCAGCCAAGTCCGAAGGGTAGCGGACTCCTACGAGCAGTACTTC. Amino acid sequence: CASSQVRRVADSYEQYF.

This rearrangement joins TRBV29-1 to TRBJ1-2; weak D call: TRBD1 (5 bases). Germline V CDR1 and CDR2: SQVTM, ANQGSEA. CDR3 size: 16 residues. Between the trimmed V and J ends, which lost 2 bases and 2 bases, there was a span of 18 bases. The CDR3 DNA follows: TGCAGCGTTGAACCCCGCGAAGGGGTAGCAAACTATGGCTACACCTTC. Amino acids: CSVEPREGVANYGYTF.

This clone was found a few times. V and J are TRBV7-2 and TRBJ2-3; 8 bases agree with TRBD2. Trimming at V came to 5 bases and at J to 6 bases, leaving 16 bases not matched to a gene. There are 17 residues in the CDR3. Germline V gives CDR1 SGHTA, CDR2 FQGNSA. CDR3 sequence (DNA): TGTGCCAGCAGCCCGATATGCGGCGGGAGGAAACGGGATACGCAGTATTTT. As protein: CASSPICGGRKRDTQYF.

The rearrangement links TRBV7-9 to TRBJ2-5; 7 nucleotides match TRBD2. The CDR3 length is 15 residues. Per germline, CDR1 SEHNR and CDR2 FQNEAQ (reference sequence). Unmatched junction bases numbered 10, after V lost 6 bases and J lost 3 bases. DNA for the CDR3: TGTGCCAGCAGTTCCCTCGGGGCGGGGGAAGAGACCCAGTACTTC. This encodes CASSSLGAGEETQYF.

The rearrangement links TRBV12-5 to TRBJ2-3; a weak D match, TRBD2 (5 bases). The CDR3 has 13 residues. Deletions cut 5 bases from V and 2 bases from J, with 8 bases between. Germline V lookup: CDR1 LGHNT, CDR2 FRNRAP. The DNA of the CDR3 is TGTGCTAGTGGTGGGAGCGACACAGATACGCAGTATTTT. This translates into CASGGSDTDTQYF.